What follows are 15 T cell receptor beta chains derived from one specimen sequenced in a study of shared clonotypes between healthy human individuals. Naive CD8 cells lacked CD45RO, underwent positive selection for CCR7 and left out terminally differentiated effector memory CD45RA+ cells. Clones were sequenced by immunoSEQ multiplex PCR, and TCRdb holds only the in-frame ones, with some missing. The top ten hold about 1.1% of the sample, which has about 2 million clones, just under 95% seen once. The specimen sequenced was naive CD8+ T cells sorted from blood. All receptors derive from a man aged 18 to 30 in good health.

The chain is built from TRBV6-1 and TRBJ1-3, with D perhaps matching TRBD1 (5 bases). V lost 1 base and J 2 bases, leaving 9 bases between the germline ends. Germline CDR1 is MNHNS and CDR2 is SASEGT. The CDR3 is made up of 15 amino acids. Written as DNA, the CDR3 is TGTGCCAGCAGTGAAGGAGTAGGGGCTGGAAACACCATATATTTT. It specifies CASSEGVGAGNTIYF.

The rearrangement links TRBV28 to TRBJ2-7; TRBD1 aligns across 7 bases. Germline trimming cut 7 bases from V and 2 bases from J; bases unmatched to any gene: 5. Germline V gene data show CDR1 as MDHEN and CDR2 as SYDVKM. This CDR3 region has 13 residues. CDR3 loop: CASKNRGAYEQYF. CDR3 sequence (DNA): TGTGCCAGCAAAAACAGGGGTGCCTACGAGCAGTACTTC.

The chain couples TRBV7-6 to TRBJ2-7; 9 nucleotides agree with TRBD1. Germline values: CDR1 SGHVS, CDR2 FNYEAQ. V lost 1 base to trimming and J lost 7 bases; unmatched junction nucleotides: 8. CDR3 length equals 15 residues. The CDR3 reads CASSLVGQGPREQYF. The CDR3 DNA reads TGTGCCAGCAGCTTAGTGGGACAGGGACCGAGAGAGCAGTACTTC. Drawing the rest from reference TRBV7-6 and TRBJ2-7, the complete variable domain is GAGVSQSPRYKVTKRGQDVALRCDPISGHVSLYWYRQALGQGPEFLTYFNYEAQQDKSGLPNDRFSAERPEGSISTLTIQRTEQRDSAMYRCASSLVGQGPREQYFGPGTRLTVT.

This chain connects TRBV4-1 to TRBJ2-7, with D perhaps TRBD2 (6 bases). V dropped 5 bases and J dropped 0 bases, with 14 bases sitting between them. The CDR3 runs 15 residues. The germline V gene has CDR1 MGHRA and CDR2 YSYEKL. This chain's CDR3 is CASSSRDGSSYEQYF. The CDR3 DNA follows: TGCGCCAGCAGCTCCCGGGACGGGAGCTCCTACGAGCAGTACTTC.

The DNA of the CDR3 is TGTGCCAGCAGTTACTCGTCGGGGGACAATCAGCCCCAGCATTTT. Its translation is CASSYSSGDNQPQHF. The V call is TRBV6-5, the J call TRBJ1-5; TRBD1 might be the D (5 bases). V lost 0 bases and J 3 bases, leaving 9 bases between the germline ends. The CDR3 is made up of 15 amino acids. Germline values: CDR1 MNHEY, CDR2 SVGAGI.

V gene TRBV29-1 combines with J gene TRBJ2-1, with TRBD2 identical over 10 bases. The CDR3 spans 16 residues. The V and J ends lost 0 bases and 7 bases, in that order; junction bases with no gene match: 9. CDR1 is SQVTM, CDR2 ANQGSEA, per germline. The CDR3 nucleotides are TGCAGCGTTGAAGAGAGCGGGAGGGCCGTGTTGAATGAGCAGTTCTTC. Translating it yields CSVEESGRAVLNEQFF.

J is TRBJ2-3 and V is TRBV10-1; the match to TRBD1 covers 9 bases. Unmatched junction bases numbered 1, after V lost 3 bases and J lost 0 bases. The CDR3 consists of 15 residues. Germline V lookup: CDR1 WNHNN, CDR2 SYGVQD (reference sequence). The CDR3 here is CASSDGTGSTDTQYF. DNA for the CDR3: TGCGCCAGCAGTGATGGGACAGGGAGCACAGATACGCAGTATTTT.

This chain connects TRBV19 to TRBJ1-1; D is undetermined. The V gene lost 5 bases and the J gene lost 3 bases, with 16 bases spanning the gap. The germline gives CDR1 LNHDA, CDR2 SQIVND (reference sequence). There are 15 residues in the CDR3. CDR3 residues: CASSPYPPVDTEAFF. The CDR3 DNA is TGTGCCAGTAGTCCCTACCCCCCAGTGGACACTGAAGCTTTCTTT.

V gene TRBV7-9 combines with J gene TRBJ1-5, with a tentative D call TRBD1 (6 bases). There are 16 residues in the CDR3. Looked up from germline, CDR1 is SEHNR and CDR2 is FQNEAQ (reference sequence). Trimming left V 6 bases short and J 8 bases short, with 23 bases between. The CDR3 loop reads CASSSSLSGVQEPQHF. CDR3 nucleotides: TGTGCCAGCAGTTCTAGCTTATCAGGGGTCCAGGAGCCCCAGCATTTT. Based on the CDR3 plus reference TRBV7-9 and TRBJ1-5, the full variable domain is DTGVSQNPRHKITKRGQNVTFRCDPISEHNRLYWYRQTLGQGPEFLTYFQNEAQLEKSRLLSDRFSAERPKGSFSTLEIQRTEQGDSAMYLCASSSSLSGVQEPQHFGDGTRLSIL.

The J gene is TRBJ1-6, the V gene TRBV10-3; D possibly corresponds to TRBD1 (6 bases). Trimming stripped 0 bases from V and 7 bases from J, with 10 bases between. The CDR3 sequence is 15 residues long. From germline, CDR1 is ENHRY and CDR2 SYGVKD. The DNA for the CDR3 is TGTGCCATCAGTGAGTCGTGGCAGGGGAATTCACCCCTCCACTTT. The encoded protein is CAISESWQGNSPLHF.

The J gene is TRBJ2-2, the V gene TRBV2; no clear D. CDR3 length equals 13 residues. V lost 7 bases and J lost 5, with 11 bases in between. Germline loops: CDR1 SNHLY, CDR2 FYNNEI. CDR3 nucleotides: TGTGCCAGCACCCTCCCAGGTACCGGGGAGCTGTTTTTT. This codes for CASTLPGTGELFF.

This chain's CDR3 is CAWTPGGGGFSNQPQHF. CDR3 nucleotide sequence: TGTGCCTGGACTCCGGGTGGAGGCGGCTTTAGCAATCAGCCCCAGCATTTT. The chain combines TRBV30 with TRBJ1-5; D ambiguous. Germline V gene lookup returns CDR1 GTSNPN and CDR2 SVGIG (reference sequence). Trimming shortened V by 4 bases and J by 0 bases, and 19 bases separated the two germline ends. This CDR3 has 17 residues.

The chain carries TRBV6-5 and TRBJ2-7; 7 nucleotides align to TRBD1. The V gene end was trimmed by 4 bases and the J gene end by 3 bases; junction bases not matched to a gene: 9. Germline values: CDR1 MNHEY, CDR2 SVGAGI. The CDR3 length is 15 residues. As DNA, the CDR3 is TGTGCCAGCAGTTCACAACAGGGGCCCGACTACGAGCAGTACTTC. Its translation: CASSSQQGPDYEQYF.

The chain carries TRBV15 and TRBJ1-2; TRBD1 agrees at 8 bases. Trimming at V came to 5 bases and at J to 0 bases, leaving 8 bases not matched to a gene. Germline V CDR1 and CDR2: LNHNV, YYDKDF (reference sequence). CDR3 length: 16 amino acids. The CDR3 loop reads CATSWGQVEANYGYTF. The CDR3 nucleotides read TGTGCCACCAGCTGGGGACAGGTGGAGGCTAACTATGGCTACACCTTC.

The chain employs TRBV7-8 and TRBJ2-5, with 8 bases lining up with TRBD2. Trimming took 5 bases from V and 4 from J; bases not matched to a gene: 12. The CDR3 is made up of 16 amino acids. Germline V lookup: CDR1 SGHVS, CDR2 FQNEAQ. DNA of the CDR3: TGTGCCAGCAGCCCCGGGGGGGGTGGATCGCTAGAGACCCAGTACTTC. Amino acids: CASSPGGGGSLETQYF.